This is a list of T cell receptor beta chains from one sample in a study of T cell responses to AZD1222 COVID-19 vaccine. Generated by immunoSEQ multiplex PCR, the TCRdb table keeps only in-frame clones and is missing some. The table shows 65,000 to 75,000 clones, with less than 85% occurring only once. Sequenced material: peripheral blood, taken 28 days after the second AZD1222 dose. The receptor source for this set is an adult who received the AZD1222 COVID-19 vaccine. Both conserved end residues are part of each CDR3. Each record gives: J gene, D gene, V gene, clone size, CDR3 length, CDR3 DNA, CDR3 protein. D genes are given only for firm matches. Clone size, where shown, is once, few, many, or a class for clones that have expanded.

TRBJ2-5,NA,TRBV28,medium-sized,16,TGTGCCAGCAGTTTTTTCGAGGAAGAAGAGACCGAGACCCAGTACTTC,CASSFFEEEETETQYF
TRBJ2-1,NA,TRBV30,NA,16,TGTGCCTGGAGTCGGCAGGGAGTCATGTCCTACAATGAGCAGTTCTTC,CAWSRQGVMSYNEQFF
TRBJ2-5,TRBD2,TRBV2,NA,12,TGTGCCAGCAGCGCGGGAGACGAGACCCAGTACTTC,CASSAGDETQYF
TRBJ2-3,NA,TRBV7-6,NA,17,TGTGCCAGCAGCTTAGGAGCGGCGGGGGCTAGCACAGATACGCAGTATTTT,CASSLGAAGASTDTQYF
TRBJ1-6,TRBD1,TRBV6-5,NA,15,TGTGCCAGCAGTTACCGCATGACAGGGCTTTCACCCCTCCACTTT,CASSYRMTGLSPLHF
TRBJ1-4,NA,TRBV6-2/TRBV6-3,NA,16,TGTGCCAGCAGTTATCTACAGGGCTCAACTAATGAAAAACTGTTTTTT,CASSYLQGSTNEKLFF
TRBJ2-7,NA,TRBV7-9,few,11,TGTGCCAGCAGCACCGCCTACGAGCAGTACTTC,CASSTAYEQYF
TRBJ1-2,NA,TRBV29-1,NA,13,TGCAGCGGGAGAATTCAGGGTGACTACGGCTACACCTTC,CSGRIQGDYGYTF
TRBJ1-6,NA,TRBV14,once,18,TGTGCCAGCAGCCAAGATCGGAGCCTCGGCTCCTATAATTCACCCCTCCACTTT,CASSQDRSLGSYNSPLHF
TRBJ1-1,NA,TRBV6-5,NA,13,TGTGCCAGCAGTAGCACAGGGATCACTGAAGCTTTCTTT,CASSSTGITEAFF
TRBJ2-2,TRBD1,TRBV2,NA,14,TGTGCCAGCAGTGTAAGGACAGGGCCCGGGGAGCTGTTTTTT,CASSVRTGPGELFF
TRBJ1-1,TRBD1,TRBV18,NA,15,TGTGCCAGCACAACAGGGGGTCTATTGAGCGCTGAAGCTTTCTTT,CASTTGGLLSAEAFF
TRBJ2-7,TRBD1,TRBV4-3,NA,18,TGCGCCAGCAGCCCCCGATCCCAACCGGGACAGAACTCCTACGAGCAGTACTTC,CASSPRSQPGQNSYEQYF
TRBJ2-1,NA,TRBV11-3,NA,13,TGTGCCAGCAGTCTTCGCGGAGACAATGAGCAGTTCTTC,CASSLRGDNEQFF
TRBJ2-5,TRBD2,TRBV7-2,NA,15,TGTGCCAGCAGCCCCCCAGGACTAGCGGGAGAGACCCAGTACTTC,CASSPPGLAGETQYF
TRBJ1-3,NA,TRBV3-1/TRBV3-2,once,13,TGTGCCAGCAGCCAAGCCCCGGGTGACACCATATATTTT,CASSQAPGDTIYF
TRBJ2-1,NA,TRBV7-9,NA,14,TGTGCCAGCAGCTTAAGTTGGGGCTCGAATGAGCAGTTCTTC,CASSLSWGSNEQFF
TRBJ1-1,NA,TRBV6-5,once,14,TGTGCCAGCAGTTACTCGAGCCAATCCACTGAAGCTTTCTTT,CASSYSSQSTEAFF
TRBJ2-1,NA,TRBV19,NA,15,TGTGCCAGTAGTATTGGGGAGGCTTCCTACAATGAGCAGTTCTTC,CASSIGEASYNEQFF
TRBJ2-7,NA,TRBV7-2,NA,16,TGTGCCAGCAGCTTAGCCTTTGGGGAGGACGTCTACGAGCAGTACTTC,CASSLAFGEDVYEQYF
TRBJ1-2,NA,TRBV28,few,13,TGTGCCAGCAGTTTAGGACAGAACTATGGCTACACCTTC,CASSLGQNYGYTF
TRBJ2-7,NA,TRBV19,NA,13,TGTGCCAGTAGTATAGATCTCTCCTACGAGCAGTACTTC,CASSIDLSYEQYF
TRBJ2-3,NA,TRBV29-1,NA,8,TGCAGCACAGATACGCAGTATTTT,CSTDTQYF
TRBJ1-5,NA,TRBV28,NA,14,TGTGCCAGCAGCCCAGTCCTGGGCAATCAGCCCCAGCATTTT,CASSPVLGNQPQHF
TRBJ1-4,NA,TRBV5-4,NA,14,TGTGCCAGCAGCCCGGGGAGGTCTAATGAAAAACTGTTTTTT,CASSPGRSNEKLFF
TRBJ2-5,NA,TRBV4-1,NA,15,TGCGCCAGCAGCCCCGGGGCCCGAGAGGAAGAGACCCAGTACTTC,CASSPGAREEETQYF
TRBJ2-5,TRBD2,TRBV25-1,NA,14,TGTGCCAGCAGTGAATGGGGAGGGTCGGAGACCCAGTACTTC,CASSEWGGSETQYF
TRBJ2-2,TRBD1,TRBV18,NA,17,TGTGCCAGCTCACCCGTCCCGAGACAGGGGGGCACCGGGGAGCTGTTTTTT,CASSPVPRQGGTGELFF
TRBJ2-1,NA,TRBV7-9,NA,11,TGTGCCAGCAGCTTAGGGACTATACAGTTCTTC,CASSLGTIQFF
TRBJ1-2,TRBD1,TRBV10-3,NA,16,TGTGCCATCAGTGAGCCAAATGACAGGGCGGTTGTAGGCTACACCTTC,CAISEPNDRAVVGYTF
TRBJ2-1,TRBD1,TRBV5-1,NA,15,TGCGCCAGCAGCTTAGGGGGACAGACTTACAATGAGCAGTTCTTC,CASSLGGQTYNEQFF
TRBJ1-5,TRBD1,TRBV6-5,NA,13,TGTGCCAGCAGAGACAGGGCTAATCAGCCCCAGCATTTT,CASRDRANQPQHF
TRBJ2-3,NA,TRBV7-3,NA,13,TGTGCCAGCAGCTTAATTGGCCTAGCCCACCAGTATTTT,CASSLIGLAHQYF
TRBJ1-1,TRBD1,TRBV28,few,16,TGTGCCAGCACCACAACTACATTTGGACAGGGCCTGTGGGCTTTCTTT,CASTTTTFGQGLWAFF
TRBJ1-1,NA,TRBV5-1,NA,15,TGCGCCAGCAGCATGCCGGAGGAGGGTCTGGTGAAAGCTTTCTTT,CASSMPEEGLVKAFF